The 9 T cell receptor beta chains listed next were all sequenced from one sample in a study of beta chain features in type 1 diabetes. All of the isolated RNA was reverse transcribed, so expressed TCRB transcripts were sequenced. Clones were sequenced by immunoSEQ multiplex PCR, and TCRdb holds only the in-frame ones, with some missing. The sample records approximately 140,000 clones, about 7% being singletons. Sequencing was done on a sample of central memory CD4+ T cells from blood. Receptor source: a woman younger than 45 in good health.

A few counts support this clone. This chain uses TRBV29-1 with TRBJ2-7; D perhaps matches TRBD2 (5 bases). Trimming pared 0 bases from V and 9 bases from J, leaving 21 bases between. The CDR3 has 15 amino acids. CDR1 SQVTM and CDR2 ANQGSEA come from the germline V gene. In nucleotides, the CDR3 is TGCAGCGTTGAAGATTGGGGTTTTGAGGGAACGATGCAGTACTTC. It specifies CSVEDWGFEGTMQYF.

This sequence joins TRBV11-2 and TRBJ2-1; 7 bases match TRBD2. The V segment lost 4 bases and the J segment 6 bases; nucleotides outside the gene matches: 12. Germline lookup yields CDR1 SGHAT and CDR2 FQNNGV. The CDR3 extends over 16 amino acids. The DNA of the CDR3 is TGTGCCAGCAGCTCCCTTCCGGGAGGCGTAGGCAATGAGCAGTTCTTC. Its protein product is CASSSLPGGVGNEQFF.

This clone was counted once. This chain links TRBV7-2 with TRBJ2-3; tentative D call: TRBD2 (7 bases). The germline CDR1 and CDR2 sequences are SGHTA and FQGNSA. The CDR3 contains 16 residues. Trimming cost V 4 bases and J 8 bases, with 22 bases left between them. CDR3 sequence reads: CASSSPGEGLGGTQYF. DNA of the CDR3: TGTGCCAGCAGCTCCCCTGGGGAGGGTTTAGGGGGTACGCAGTATTTT. The variable domain in full, completed from reference TRBV7-2 and TRBJ2-3, reads GAGVSQSPSNKVTEKGKDVELRCDPISGHTALYWYRQSLGQGLEFLIYFQGNSAPDKSGLPSDRFSAERTGGSVSTLTIQRTQQEDSAVYLCASSSPGEGLGGTQYFGPGTRLTVL.

In this sample, this clone turned up a few times. This chain connects TRBV6-5 to TRBJ2-1, with TRBD2 matching 14 bases. Germline values: CDR1 MNHEY, CDR2 SVGAGI. The CDR3 length is 15 residues. The trim removed 4 bases at V and 7 bases at J, leaving 3 bases unmatched. CDR3 in amino acids: CASSWGLAGANEQFF. The CDR3 coding sequence is TGTGCCAGCAGTTGGGGACTAGCGGGAGCTAATGAGCAGTTCTTC.

This clone was counted many times. The V and J genes are TRBV6-1 and TRBJ2-4; the D gene is possibly TRBD2 (6 bases). This CDR3 region has 13 residues. The ends were cut back, 0 bases at V and 16 bases at J, with 16 bases in the middle. Looked up from germline, CDR1 is MNHNS and CDR2 is SASEGT. CDR3 coding DNA: TGTGCCAGCAGTGAAGCGGTAGGCCTAGCGAAATACTTC. It codes for CASSEAVGLAKYF.

The CDR3 loop reads CASSASQGGVGEQYF. In nucleotides, the CDR3 is TGTGCCAGCAGTGCCTCCCAGGGCGGAGTTGGCGAGCAGTACTTC. The V call is TRBV27, the J call TRBJ2-7, with a possible D match to TRBD1 (5 bases). The V and J ends lost 5 bases and 6 bases respectively, with 20 bases between them. Germline CDR1 and CDR2: MNHEY and SMNVEV (reference sequence). The length of the CDR3 is 15 residues.

This clone showed up just a few times. V usage is TRBV10-2 and J usage is TRBJ2-1, with D unresolved. V gave up 3 bases and J gave up 6 bases, with 12 bases separating them. Looked up from germline, CDR1 is WSHSY and CDR2 is SAAADI. This CDR3 spans 14 amino acids. The CDR3 DNA reads as TGCGCCAGCAGTGAAATACAGTTCGGCAATGAGCAGTTCTTC. Protein sequence: CASSEIQFGNEQFF.

This clone was picked up a small number of times. V usage is TRBV28 and J usage is TRBJ1-2; D not certain. Germline CDR1 and CDR2: MDHEN and SYDVKM. V was trimmed by 2 bases and J by 3 bases, leaving 13 bases between them. CDR3 length: 15 amino acids. CDR3 sequence reads: CASSLVGRSYYGYTF. The CDR3 DNA reads as TGTGCCAGCAGTTTAGTTGGAAGGAGCTACTATGGCTACACCTTC.

This clone was seen repeatedly, ten times or more. This chain links TRBV18 with TRBJ2-7, with D perhaps TRBD2 (6 bases). The CDR3 extends over 14 amino acids. V lost 4 bases and J lost 1, with 11 bases in between. Germline V gene lookup returns CDR1 KGHSH and CDR2 LQKENI. The CDR3 protein is CASSLGDLSYEQYF. The DNA of the CDR3 is TGTGCCAGCTCACTCGGGGACTTATCCTACGAGCAGTACTTC.